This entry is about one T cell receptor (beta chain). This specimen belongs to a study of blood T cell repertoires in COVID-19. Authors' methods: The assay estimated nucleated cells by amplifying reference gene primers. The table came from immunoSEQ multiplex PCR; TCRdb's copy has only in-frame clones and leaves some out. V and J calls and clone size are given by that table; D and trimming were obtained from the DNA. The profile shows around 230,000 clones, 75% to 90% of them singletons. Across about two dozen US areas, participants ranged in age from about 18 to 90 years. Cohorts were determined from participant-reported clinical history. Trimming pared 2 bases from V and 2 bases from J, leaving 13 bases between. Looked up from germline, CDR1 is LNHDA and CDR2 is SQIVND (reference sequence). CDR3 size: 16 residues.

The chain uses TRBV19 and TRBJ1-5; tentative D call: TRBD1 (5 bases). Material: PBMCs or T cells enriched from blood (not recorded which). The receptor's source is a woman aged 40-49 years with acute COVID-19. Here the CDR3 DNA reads TGTGCCAGTAGTATAAGGGCAGGGCAGGGCAATCAGCCCCAGCATTTT. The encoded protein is CASSIRAGQGNQPQHF.